The present entry profiles one T cell receptor beta chain with its context. At one of its ends the junction is not consistent with the germline gene, which may arise from a read error. Germline CDR1 is SEHNR and CDR2 is FQNEAQ (reference sequence). The CDR3 length is 13 residues. Amplification used 60 Vbeta primers and 13 Jbeta primers. Profiling relied on immunoSEQ multiplex PCR, and the TCRdb table lists in-frame clones only, not all of them. Among 150,000 to 200,000 clones listed, about 80% were seen once. The entry originates in a study of cytomegalovirus exposure and HLA in healthy donors. Each of the donors was a healthy bone marrow donor. Unrecorded immune exposures were likely, despite nominal health at sampling.

The sequenced sample consisted of PBMCs. The receptor comes from a man between 25 and 39 years old in good health and CMV-seropositive. The rearrangement links TRBV7-9 to TRBJ2-5, with a weak D call TRBD1 (6 bases). CDR3 bases: TGTTCCAGCAGCCCTGGACAGACGAGGACCCAGTACTTC. Its protein product is CSSSPGQTRTQYF.